This entry lists 31 T cell receptor beta chains sequenced from one sample in a study of long-term antiretroviral therapy in people with HIV. At survey level, the immunoSEQ assay was run in its v3.0 version. Assay: immunoSEQ multiplex PCR; the TCRdb copy retains only in-frame clones and omits some. The sample holds about 30,000 clones; around 80% are singletons and the top ten take approximately 9.5%. Sequencing was performed on unsorted PBMCs, taken 3 years after starting antiretroviral therapy. The receptors come from a middle-aged man with HIV.

This chain joins TRBV7-2 and TRBJ1-4; TRBD1 is a possible D gene (6 bases). Between the trimmed V and J ends, which lost 5 bases and 0 bases, there was a span of 16 bases. The CDR3 contains 17 residues. From germline, CDR1 is SGHTA and CDR2 FQGNSA. The CDR3 here is CASSQAGAATTNEKLFF. In DNA form, the CDR3 reads TGTGCCAGCAGCCAGGCAGGGGCCGCTACAACTAATGAAAAACTGTTTTTT.

V is TRBV9 and J is TRBJ1-4; D call uncertain. The CDR3 consists of 15 residues. In germline, CDR1 is SGDLS, CDR2 YYNGEE. Trimming pared 0 bases from V and 8 bases from J, leaving 14 bases between. The CDR3 loop is CASSVEAAVSEKLFF. Here the CDR3 DNA reads TGTGCCAGCAGCGTAGAGGCAGCGGTGAGCGAAAAACTGTTTTTT. The variable domain in full, completed from reference TRBV9 and TRBJ1-4, reads DSGVTQTPKHLITATGQRVTLRCSPRSGDLSVYWYQQSLDQGLQFLIQYYNGEERAKGNILERFSAQQFPDLHSELNLSSLELGDSALYFCASSVEAAVSEKLFFGSGTQLSVL.

The V gene is TRBV2, the J gene TRBJ2-3; weak D call: TRBD1 (6 bases). CDR1 and CDR2 from the germline V gene are SNHLY and FYNNEI. This CDR3 contains 14 residues. Trimming shortened V by 8 bases and J by 2 bases, and 14 bases separated the two germline ends. CDR3 bases: TGTGCCAGCGCCCGTGGGGGCCTCACAGATACGCAGTATTTT. It encodes CASARGGLTDTQYF. The full variable domain, completed using reference TRBV2 and TRBJ2-3, is EPEVTQTPSHQVTQMGQEVILRCVPISNHLYFYWYRQILGQKVEFLVSFYNNEISEKSEIFDDQFSVERPDGSNFTLKIRSTKLEDSAMYFCASARGGLTDTQYFGPGTRLTVL.

In nucleotides, the CDR3 is TGTGCCAGCAGCTTGGGTGGAGGACTTGTGAACACCGGGGAGCTGTTTTTT. The encoded protein is CASSLGGGLVNTGELFF. The V and J genes are TRBV5-4 and TRBJ2-2, with a tentative D call TRBD2 (5 bases). The V end was cut by 0 bases, the J end by 1 base, with 13 bases between. The CDR3 is 17 amino acids. The germline V gene has CDR1 SGHNT and CDR2 YYREEE (reference sequence).

V and J are TRBV19 and TRBJ2-7, with 8 bases identical to TRBD1. The CDR3 is 12 residues long. V lost 9 bases and J lost 5; bases outside the gene matches: 6. Germline V CDR1 and CDR2: LNHDA, SQIVND (reference sequence). The CDR3 sequence: CASGNRGNEQYF. In DNA, the CDR3 is TGTGCCAGCGGGAACAGGGGGAACGAGCAGTACTTC.

The chain employs TRBV19 and TRBJ1-5; D not resolved. CDR1 and CDR2 from the germline V gene are LNHDA and SQIVND (reference sequence). V lost 5 bases, J lost 0 bases, and 8 bases lay in between. The CDR3 loop spans 14 amino acids. The CDR3: CASSDAYSNQPQHF. Written as DNA, the CDR3 is TGTGCCAGTAGTGACGCTTATAGCAATCAGCCCCAGCATTTT.

V and J are TRBV2 and TRBJ2-3; tentative D call: TRBD2 (5 bases). The CDR3 is 17 amino acids. CDR1 is SNHLY and CDR2 is FYNNEI in the germline V gene. The V and J ends lost 0 bases and 1 base respectively, with 14 bases between them. The CDR3 reads CASSEALGSVRTDTQYF. CDR3 nucleotides: TGTGCCAGCAGTGAAGCCCTTGGGAGCGTTCGCACAGATACGCAGTATTTT.

This clone was observed a handful of times. This chain joins TRBV15 and TRBJ1-2; 9 nucleotides line up with TRBD1. This CDR3 comprises 15 residues. Germline V gene sequence: CDR1 LNHNV, CDR2 YYDKDF (reference sequence). V was clipped by 5 bases and J by 8 bases; unmatched bases: 12. The CDR3 reads CATSRYRDREAGYTF. The DNA of the CDR3 is TGTGCCACCAGCCGCTACCGGGACAGGGAAGCCGGCTACACCTTC.

This chain connects TRBV28 to TRBJ2-7, with 8 bases lining up with TRBD2. The length of the CDR3 is 13 residues. The J segment lost 3 bases and the V segment lost 8 bases, leaving 6 bases of the junction unmatched. Germline-derived CDR1 and CDR2 are MDHEN and SYDVKM. The CDR3 DNA follows: TGTGCCAGCCGGCCTAGCGGGCACTACGAGCAGTACTTC. Translation gives CASRPSGHYEQYF.

The CDR3 DNA is TGTGCCATCAGCGACGCGGGACGGCAAACGGAAAAACTGTTTTTT. Encoded protein: CAISDAGRQTEKLFF. The rearrangement joins TRBV10-3 to TRBJ1-4, with a tentative D call TRBD1 (5 bases). This CDR3 has 15 amino acids. The V and J ends lost 6 bases and 8 bases respectively, with 19 bases between them. Looked up from germline, CDR1 is ENHRY and CDR2 is SYGVKD.

This chain links TRBV7-3 with TRBJ2-3; D ambiguous. Germline V lookup: CDR1 SGHTA, CDR2 FQGTGA. The CDR3 runs 14 residues. V was trimmed by 4 bases and J by 4 bases, leaving 12 bases between them. Written as DNA, the CDR3 is TGTGCCAGCAGCTCGGTCGGCCCCGCAGATACGCAGTATTTT. Its translation is CASSSVGPADTQYF. The whole variable domain, filled in from reference TRBV7-3 and TRBJ2-3, reads GAGVSQTPSNKVTEKGKYVELRCDPISGHTALYWYRQSLGQGPEFLIYFQGTGAADDSGLPNDRFFAVRPEGSVSTLKIQRTERGDSAVYLCASSSVGPADTQYFGPGTRLTVL.

This chain joins TRBV27 and TRBJ2-7; TRBD2 agrees at 8 bases. Germline V gene sequence: CDR1 MNHEY, CDR2 SMNVEV (reference sequence). V trimming: 5 bases; J trimming: 3 bases; junction bases outside the gene matches: 3. The CDR3 contains 13 residues. The CDR3 DNA reads TGTGCCAGCAGTCTTAGCGGGGACTACGAGCAGTACTTC. Residues: CASSLSGDYEQYF.

In this sample, this clone turned up once. The chain is built from TRBV18 and TRBJ2-7, with D maybe TRBD1 (6 bases). The V end lost 4 bases, the J end lost 2 bases, and 15 bases lay between the germline ends. Germline V lookup: CDR1 KGHSH, CDR2 LQKENI. The CDR3 extends over 15 amino acids. The CDR3 spells CASSRTGYVTYEQYF. The CDR3 DNA sequence: TGTGCCAGCTCACGAACAGGGTATGTTACCTACGAGCAGTACTTC.

V gene TRBV25-1 combines with J gene TRBJ2-7; tentative D call: TRBD2 (7 bases). Germline assignment: CDR1 MGHDK and CDR2 SYGVNS. Between the trimmed V and J ends, which lost 8 bases and 5 bases, there was a span of 16 bases. The CDR3 length is 13 residues. The chain's CDR3 is CASSQGGGHEQYF. The DNA of the CDR3 is TGTGCCAGCTCCCAAGGGGGGGGACACGAGCAGTACTTC.

CDR3 amino acids: CASSPGSGYEQYF. CDR3 coding DNA: TGTGCCAGCTCACCAGGTAGCGGCTACGAGCAGTACTTC. The chain uses TRBV18 and TRBJ2-7, with D tentatively TRBD2 (6 bases). The CDR3 has 13 amino acids. The germline V gene has CDR1 KGHSH and CDR2 LQKENI. V was pared by 2 bases and J by 3 bases, with 8 bases between.

The chain employs TRBV27 and TRBJ1-5; 7 bases are shared with TRBD1. With 5 bases clipped from V and 6 bases from J, the junction kept 10 bases outside the gene matches. Germline values: CDR1 MNHEY, CDR2 SMNVEV (reference sequence). The CDR3 contains 15 residues. CDR3 DNA: TGTGCCAGCAGTCCAAGACAGGGATCGGGTCAGCCCCAGCATTTT. Translated, it gives CASSPRQGSGQPQHF.

The sample holds a few counts of this clone. The chain has TRBV20-1 and TRBJ2-7; D gene unclear. Germline CDR1 DFQATT, CDR2 SNEGSKA (reference sequence). V was shortened by 3 bases and J by 5 bases, with 5 bases between the two germline ends. This CDR3 comprises 10 residues. CDR3 loop: CSASKHEQYF. The CDR3 coding sequence is TGCAGTGCTAGCAAGCACGAGCAGTACTTC.

This clone was counted once. The chain carries TRBV10-1 and TRBJ1-1; D remains unclear. V was shortened by 4 bases and J by 4 bases, with 10 bases between the two germline ends. Germline V gene sequence: CDR1 WNHNN, CDR2 SYGVQD (reference sequence). CDR3 length: 13 residues. The CDR3 is CASSVREGTEAFF. Written as DNA, the CDR3 is TGCGCCAGCAGTGTGAGGGAGGGCACTGAAGCTTTCTTT.

This chain joins TRBV19 and TRBJ2-7; D is perhaps TRBD1 (7 bases). Per germline, CDR1 LNHDA and CDR2 SQIVND (reference sequence). The V end lost 10 bases, the J end lost 4 bases, and 20 bases lay between the germline ends. The length of the CDR3 is 14 residues. As DNA, the CDR3 is TGTGCCACGCGGGGCGAGGGGGCTAAGTACGAGCAGTACTTC. Protein sequence: CATRGEGAKYEQYF.

In its sample, this clone was seen a few times. V and J are TRBV28 and TRBJ2-7; the match to TRBD2 covers 9 bases. Trimming at V came to 5 bases and at J to 5 bases, leaving 7 bases not matched to a gene. This CDR3 is 14 amino acids long. Germline V lookup: CDR1 MDHEN, CDR2 SYDVKM. The CDR3 is CASSPIAGADEQYF. The CDR3 DNA reads as TGTGCCAGCAGTCCTATAGCGGGAGCCGACGAGCAGTACTTC. Looking up the rest from reference TRBV28 and TRBJ2-7 gives the full variable domain: DVKVTQSSRYLVKRTGEKVFLECVQDMDHENMFWYRQDPGLGLRLIYFSYDVKMKEKGDIPEGYSVSREKKERFSLILESASTNQTSMYLCASSPIAGADEQYFGPGTRLTVT.

The chain carries TRBV11-2 and TRBJ2-2; TRBD2 matches at 8 bases. The germline V gene has CDR1 SGHAT and CDR2 FQNNGV. The CDR3 is 15 amino acids. V dropped 6 bases and J dropped 4; count of bases not matched to a gene: 7. This CDR3 is CASSLQSGSTGELFF. CDR3 coding DNA: TGTGCCAGCAGTCTCCAGAGCGGGAGCACCGGGGAGCTGTTTTTT.

The chain links TRBV19 to TRBJ2-3, with 7 bases lining up with TRBD2. In germline, CDR1 is LNHDA, CDR2 SQIVND (reference sequence). Losses at the gene ends were 10 bases for V and 2 bases for J; bases not matched to a gene: 6. The CDR3 has 13 residues. The CDR3 region is CATSGPLTDTQYF. The CDR3 DNA reads as TGTGCCACTAGCGGACCCCTCACAGATACGCAGTATTTT.

CDR3 nucleotides: TGTGCCGGACGACTAGGAAGCACAGATACGCAGTATTTT. The encoded protein is CAGRLGSTDTQYF. V and J are TRBV2 and TRBJ2-3, with a tentative D call TRBD2 (6 bases). The V gene lost 11 bases and the J gene lost 0 bases, with 12 bases spanning the gap. CDR1 and CDR2 (germline): SNHLY, FYNNEI. This CDR3 has 13 amino acids.

The rearrangement joins TRBV6-5 to TRBJ2-2; D is possibly TRBD1 (6 bases). Germline lookup yields CDR1 MNHEY and CDR2 SVGAGI. The CDR3 is 12 residues long. Trimming cost V 6 bases and J 6 bases, with 8 bases left between them. CDR3 amino acids: CASSKGAGELFF. The CDR3, as DNA: TGTGCCAGCAGCAAGGGGGCCGGGGAGCTGTTTTTT.

J is TRBJ1-1 and V is TRBV7-8, with D hard to call. The CDR3 is 13 residues long. The V and J ends lost 5 bases and 3 bases respectively, with 10 bases between them. Germline CDR1 reads SGHVS; CDR2 reads FQNEAQ. CDR3 coding DNA: TGTGCCAGCAGCCTATCGGGAGACACTGAAGCTTTCTTT. This encodes CASSLSGDTEAFF.

The V call is TRBV5-1, the J call TRBJ2-7, with 7 bases matching TRBD2. The CDR3 is 15 amino acids. V was clipped by 3 bases and J by 4 bases; unmatched bases: 10. Germline loops: CDR1 SGHRS, CDR2 YFSETQ. In DNA form, the CDR3 reads TGCGCCAGCAGCTCTGGACTAGATCAGGGTTACGAGCAGTACTTC. Translated, it gives CASSSGLDQGYEQYF.

The gene calls are TRBV27 and TRBJ2-1; possible D gene TRBD2, 6 bases. The CDR3 runs 16 residues. V was cut by 4 bases and J by 0 bases, with 13 bases left in between. Germline values: CDR1 MNHEY, CDR2 SMNVEV (reference sequence). In nucleotides, the CDR3 is TGTGCCAGCAGTTCGGGACTCATGGGCTCCTACAATGAGCAGTTCTTC. It specifies CASSSGLMGSYNEQFF.

In this sample, this clone turned up once. The J gene is TRBJ2-1, the V gene TRBV28; 9 bases match TRBD2. This CDR3 is built from 13 residues. V dropped 9 bases and J dropped 4; count of bases not matched to a gene: 4. The germline CDR1 and CDR2 sequences are MDHEN and SYDVKM. The CDR3 coding sequence is TGTGCCAGTCACACTAGCGGGTACAATGAGCAGTTCTTC. This translates into CASHTSGYNEQFF.

Turning to this clone: Germline is not matched at one junction end, which may reflect a read error. The chain uses TRBV7-7 and TRBJ2-3; D gene ambiguous. From germline, CDR1 is SSHAT and CDR2 FNYEAQ (reference sequence). The CDR3 spans 16 residues. The CDR3 loop reads CASSLLFGGTTDTQYF. The CDR3 coding sequence is TGTGCTAGCAGCTTATTGTTCGGCGGAACCACAGATACGCAGTATTTT.

The V call is TRBV10-1, the J call TRBJ2-3, with TRBD2 matching over 8 bases. The ends lost 0 bases at V and 5 bases at J; junction bases unmatched: 10. Per germline, CDR1 WNHNN and CDR2 SYGVQD (reference sequence). This CDR3 comprises 17 residues. The CDR3 loop is CASSESPTGGPLDTQYF. DNA for the CDR3: TGCGCCAGCAGTGAGTCTCCCACGGGGGGGCCGTTAGATACGCAGTATTTT.

This chain links TRBV5-5 with TRBJ1-5; D ambiguous. CDR1 is SGHKS and CDR2 is YYEKEE in the germline V gene (reference sequence). The CDR3 loop spans 15 amino acids. Trimming stripped 7 bases from V and 0 bases from J, with 14 bases between. CDR3 region: CASRSADYSNQPQHF. DNA for the CDR3: TGTGCCAGCCGATCGGCGGACTATAGCAATCAGCCCCAGCATTTT. The complete variable domain, with remaining parts taken from reference TRBV5-5 and TRBJ1-5, reads DAGVTQSPTHLIKTRGQQVTLRCSPISGHKSVSWYQQVLGQGPQFIFQYYEKEERGRGNFPDRFSARQFPNYSSELNVNALLLGDSALYLCASRSADYSNQPQHFGDGTRLSIL.